Listed below are T cell receptor beta chains from one sample, sequenced in a study of T cell repertoires in cytomegalovirus infection. These receptors have no identified antigens. TCRdb reprocessed the reads with MiXCR, giving one entry per CDR3 protein. The sample holds hundreds of thousands of distinct CDR3 sequences, around 30% seen once. Source: cultured CD8+ T cells from PBMCs, taken from culture after CMV antigen stimulation. All receptors come from a human donor in good health (CMV status not recorded). Some clones in this sample may be carry-over from other donors' samples. Both conserved end residues are part of each CDR3. The D gene is left open where the match is weak. For some rows the clone size is stated as once, few or many, or as a class when expanded; others skip it.

d_call,clone_size,j_call,v_call,cdr3_aa,cdr3_nt
.,few,TRBJ2-2,TRBV25-1,CASREPYGTSGATGELFF,TGTGCCAGCCGAGAGCCCTACGGTACATCCGGCGCCACCGGGGAGCTGTTTTTT
TRBD1,.,TRBJ1-2,TRBV11-1,CASSRSGQDYYGYTF,TGTGCCAGCAGCCGGTCGGGACAGGATTACTATGGCTACACCTTC
.,.,TRBJ2-7,TRBV6-5,CASSRGDGPYEQYF,TGTGCCAGCAGTAGAGGGGACGGACCCTACGAGCAGTACTTC
.,.,TRBJ2-2,TRBV7-7,CASSQGLGTGELFF,TGTGCTAGCAGTCAGGGGCTCGGGACCGGGGAGCTGTTTTTT
TRBD1,.,TRBJ2-3,TRBV5-1,CASSAYLGTEDTQYF,TGCGCCAGCAGCGCCTACCTTGGGACAGAAGATACGCAGTATTTT
.,.,TRBJ2-2,TRBV5-1,CASSLGGENTGELFF,TGCGCCAGCAGCTTGGGGGGCGAGAACACCGGGGAGCTGTTTTTT
TRBD1,few,TRBJ2-1,TRBV6-5,CASSSADGTVYNEQFF,TGTGCCAGCAGTTCGGCCGACGGGACAGTCTACAATGAGCAGTTCTTC
.,.,TRBJ1-2,TRBV12-3/TRBV12-4,CASKKGGLAYGYTF,TGTGCCAGTAAAAAAGGGGGTTTGGCCTATGGCTACACCTTC
TRBD1,.,TRBJ1-4,TRBV6-6,CASSSDRGPVNEKLFF,TGTGCCAGCAGCTCGGACAGGGGGCCAGTTAATGAAAAACTGTTTTTT
TRBD1,.,TRBJ1-2,TRBV7-9,CASSVGGVPANYGYTF,TGTGCCAGCAGCGTAGGGGGCGTTCCGGCTAACTATGGCTACACCTTC
TRBD1,once,TRBJ1-1,TRBV5-3,CASRRGTATRNTEAFF,TGTGCCAGCAGAAGGGGGACAGCCACTCGGAACACTGAAGCTTTCTTT
.,.,TRBJ2-5,TRBV12-3/TRBV12-4,CASSRKLGLGETQYF,TGTGCCAGCAGTAGGAAGCTTGGCCTGGGGGAGACCCAGTACTTC